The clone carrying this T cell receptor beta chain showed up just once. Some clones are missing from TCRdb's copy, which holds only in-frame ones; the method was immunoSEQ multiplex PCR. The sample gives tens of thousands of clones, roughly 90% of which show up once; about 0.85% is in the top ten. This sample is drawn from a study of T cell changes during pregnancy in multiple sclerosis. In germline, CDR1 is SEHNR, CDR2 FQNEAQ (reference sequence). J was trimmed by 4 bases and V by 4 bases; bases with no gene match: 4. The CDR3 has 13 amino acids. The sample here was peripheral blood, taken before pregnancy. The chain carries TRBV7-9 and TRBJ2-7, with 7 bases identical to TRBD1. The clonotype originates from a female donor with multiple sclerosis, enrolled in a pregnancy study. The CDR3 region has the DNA TGTGCCAGCAGCTCCCCGACAGGGTACGAGCAGTACTTC. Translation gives CASSSPTGYEQYF.